The rows below give T cell receptor beta chains drawn from one sample of a study of blood T cell repertoires in COVID-19. Some clones are missing from TCRdb's copy, which holds only in-frame ones; the method was immunoSEQ multiplex PCR. The table has about 210,000 clones, about 87% seen once. Sequences were obtained from PBMCs or T cells enriched from blood (not recorded which). Receptor source: a man younger than 40 who had recovered from COVID-19. Each CDR3 is given without its conserved first and last residue.

v_gene: TRBV4-1
j_gene: TRBJ2-1
len: 13
CDR3aa: ASSQFGLSYNEQF

v_gene: TRBV9
j_gene: TRBJ2-1
len: 17
CDR3aa: ASSVGAGGRGASYNEQF

v_gene: TRBV4-3
j_gene: TRBJ1-1
len: 15
CDR3aa: ASSQDRWDRMNTEAF

v_gene: TRBV24-1
j_gene: TRBJ2-3
len: 13
CDR3aa: ATSITSGRVDTQY

v_gene: TRBV7-2
j_gene: TRBJ2-7
len: 16
CDR3aa: ASSPRGITSGERLEQY

v_gene: TRBV7-9
j_gene: TRBJ2-2
len: 14
CDR3aa: ASSLVGGTGTGELF

v_gene: TRBV2
j_gene: TRBJ1-1
len: 15
CDR3aa: ASSGSAGGLLRPEAF

v_gene: TRBV9
j_gene: TRBJ2-1
len: 14
CDR3aa: ASSVVQGAYYNEQF

v_gene: TRBV11-2
j_gene: TRBJ2-2
len: 16
CDR3aa: ASSPRNSGTGNTGELF

v_gene: TRBV10-1
j_gene: TRBJ2-1
len: 13
CDR3aa: ASSVEAGVYNEQF

v_gene: TRBV2
j_gene: TRBJ1-2
len: 12
CDR3aa: ASGLRIAAYGYT

v_gene: TRBV13
j_gene: TRBJ2-3
len: 14
CDR3aa: ASTTGLAGRTDTQY

v_gene: TRBV9
j_gene: TRBJ2-2
len: 13
CDR3aa: ASSVDRVNTGELF

v_gene: TRBV7-6
j_gene: TRBJ2-3
len: 15
CDR3aa: ASSLAYGGRSTDTQY

v_gene: TRBV4-3
j_gene: TRBJ2-3
len: 11
CDR3aa: ASSQRSTDTQY

v_gene: TRBV3-1/TRBV3-2
j_gene: TRBJ1-5
len: 12
CDR3aa: ASSSGQGGQPQH

v_gene: TRBV5-5
j_gene: TRBJ1-1
len: 13
CDR3aa: ASSSLVGVGTEAF

v_gene: TRBV27
j_gene: TRBJ2-1
len: 17
CDR3aa: ASSLLAGGGKSSYNEQF

v_gene: TRBV7-2
j_gene: TRBJ1-4
len: 14
CDR3aa: ASSFPTGWGTEKLF

v_gene: TRBV6-5
j_gene: TRBJ2-1
len: 13
CDR3aa: ASSSGAGVGNEQF

v_gene: TRBV3-1/TRBV3-2
j_gene: TRBJ2-1
len: 14
CDR3aa: ASSQDKDRLYNEQF

v_gene: TRBV13
j_gene: TRBJ2-7
len: 15
CDR3aa: ASSRALDRGLGDEQY

v_gene: TRBV2
j_gene: TRBJ2-3
len: 13
CDR3aa: ASLTGLAGTDTQY

v_gene: TRBV2
j_gene: TRBJ1-1
len: 12
CDR3aa: ASKTTGGHTEAF

v_gene: TRBV27
j_gene: TRBJ1-1
len: 11
CDR3aa: ASMTGANTEAF

v_gene: TRBV10-2
j_gene: TRBJ2-3
len: 11
CDR3aa: ASSERGTDTQY

v_gene: TRBV19
j_gene: TRBJ1-1
len: 11
CDR3aa: ASSDEQHTEAF

v_gene: TRBV5-1
j_gene: TRBJ2-1
len: 16
CDR3aa: ASSLEVGGTRKYNEQF

v_gene: TRBV5-1
j_gene: TRBJ1-2
len: 12
CDR3aa: ASSLAGQGEGYT